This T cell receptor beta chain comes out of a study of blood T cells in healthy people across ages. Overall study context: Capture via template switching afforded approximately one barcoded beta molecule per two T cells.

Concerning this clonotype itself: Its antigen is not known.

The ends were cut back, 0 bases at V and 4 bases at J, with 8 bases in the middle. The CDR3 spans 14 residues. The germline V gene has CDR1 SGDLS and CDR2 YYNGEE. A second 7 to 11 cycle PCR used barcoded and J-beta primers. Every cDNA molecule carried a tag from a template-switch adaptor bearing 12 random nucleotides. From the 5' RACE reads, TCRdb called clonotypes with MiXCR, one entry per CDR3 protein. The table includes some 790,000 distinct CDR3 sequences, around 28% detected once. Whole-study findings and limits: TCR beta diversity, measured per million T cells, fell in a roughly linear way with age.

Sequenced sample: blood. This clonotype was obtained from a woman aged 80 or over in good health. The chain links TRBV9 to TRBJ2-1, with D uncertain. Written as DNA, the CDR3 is TGTGCCAGCAGCGTAGGTGTAAGGTACAATGAGCAGTTCTTC. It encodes CASSVGVRYNEQFF.